This entry is about one TCR beta chain. Its target is unknown. Recipients were bled about 28 days pretransplant and at posttransplant days 30, 100, 180. These data belong to a study of T cell clonotyping in hematopoietic cell transplantation. General observations from the study: No sorting was done, leaving CD4 and CD8 contributions mixed. Higher Inverse Simpson Index values in graft donor and pretransplant recipient predicted broader posttransplant TCR diversity. At the given depth, recipient repertoires were over 97% de novo clonotypes.

Trimming pared 5 bases from V and 4 bases from J, leaving 17 bases between. The CDR3 has 15 residues. Germline-derived CDR1 and CDR2 are SGHTA and FQGTGA. TCRdb's copy holds only in-frame clones and misses some; the assay was immunoSEQ multiplex PCR. This table has 9,200 or so clones, 97% appearing once. This material consisted of peripheral blood mononuclear cells, taken 100 days after allogeneic stem cell transplant. The chain has TRBV7-3 and TRBJ1-2; no clear D gene. The sequence derives from a male patient aged 60-69 years who had an allogeneic stem cell transplant from a related donor, so the T cells may come from the graft donor. Some clones in this sample may be carry-over from other donors' samples. This chain's CDR3 is CASSAYEGTSYGYTF. The CDR3 DNA reads as TGTGCCAGCAGCGCTTACGAGGGCACCTCCTATGGCTACACCTTC.